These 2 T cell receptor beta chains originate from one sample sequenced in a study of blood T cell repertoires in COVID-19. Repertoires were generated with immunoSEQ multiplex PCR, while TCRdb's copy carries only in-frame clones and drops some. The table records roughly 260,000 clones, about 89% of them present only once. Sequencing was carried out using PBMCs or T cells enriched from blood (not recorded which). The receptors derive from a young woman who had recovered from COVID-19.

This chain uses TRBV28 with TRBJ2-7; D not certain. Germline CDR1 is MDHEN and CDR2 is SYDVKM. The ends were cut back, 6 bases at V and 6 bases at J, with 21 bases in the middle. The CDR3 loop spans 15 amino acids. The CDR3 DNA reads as TGTGCCAGCAGACCGGCGGCCCAATCCCCGACCGAGCAGTACTTC. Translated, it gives CASRPAAQSPTEQYF.

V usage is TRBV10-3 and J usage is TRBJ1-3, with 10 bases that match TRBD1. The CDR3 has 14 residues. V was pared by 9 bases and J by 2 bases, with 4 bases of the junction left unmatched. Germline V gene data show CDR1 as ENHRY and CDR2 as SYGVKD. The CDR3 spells CAIGTGATGNTIYF. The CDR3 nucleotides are TGTGCCATTGGGACAGGGGCAACTGGAAACACCATATATTTT.